Given below is one TCR beta chain in context. Its cognate antigen has yet to be identified. No base quality information exists; no much larger clone differs at one position. The donors were roughly 39 Caucasian individuals from Russia, aged roughly 6 to 100 years, who were systemically healthy. Each donor gave about 11 milliliters of peripheral blood, drawn into EDTA-treated Vacutainer tubes. Ficoll-Paque density-gradient centrifugation was used to isolate PBMCs, with at least 6.5 million per sample. Trizol reagent was used to extract total RNA from PBMCs, with at least 5 micrograms per sample. For every donor, an aliquot of PBMCs went through flow cytometry to measure the percentages of naive CD45RAhigh/CD27high T cells. These data belong to a study of blood T cells in healthy people across ages (dated by TCRdb to the mid-2010s). A note on the overall study: In model experiments, template switching captured about one uniquely barcoded TCR beta cDNA molecule for every two T cells. Using deep sequencing normalized with unique cDNA molecular identifiers, the study measured how TCR beta repertoire diversity changes with age. The donors were divided into four age groups: young (average around 15 years), middle-aged (roughly 40), aged (about 60) and long-lived (nearly 85). Donors of different ages were randomly distributed across sequencing lanes to avoid experimental bias. Using the same blood draw, the study looked at two additional independent replicas of 1 million unique cDNA reads for two donors, one aged 18 to 30 and the other aged 80 or older. Here is what the overall study found, with its caveats: Compared with the aged group, more naive CD4+ T cells, fewer expanded clones and increased TCR diversity were shown by the long-lived group, suggesting age selection. Observed TCR beta diversity per million T cells fell roughly linearly with age, and a significant reduction was already apparent by age roughly 40. Estimates of total diversity from one million sequenced T cells were regarded as lower bounds and underestimates. The percentage of naive T cells measured by flow cytometry correlated strongly with observed TCR beta diversity. The CMV infection status of donors was not known, potentially confounding age-related changes in expanded clonotypes. Bulk unsorted PBMC profiling prevented conclusive comparison of naive and antigen-experienced compartments.

Looking up the germline V gene yields CDR1 SGHRS and CDR2 YFSETQ. Spanning cysteine to phenylalanine, the CDR3 consists of 15 amino acids. The only DNA kept is the CDR3, 45 bases in frame from the first base. V is shortened by 0 bases, J by 4 bases, and the region joining them spans 8 bases. Library preparation used 5' RACE. Sequencing took place on an Illumina HiSeq 2500. A second PCR of about 6 to 11 cycles was performed with a sample-barcoded 5' primer and a J-beta primer mix. A template-switch 5' adaptor carrying 12 random nucleotides introduced a unique molecular identifier onto each TCR beta cDNA molecule. At least 2.5 million CDR3-containing paired-end reads were obtained from each sample. First-strand cDNA synthesis was performed from all RNA using the Mint cDNA synthesis kit, with priming by a TRBC-specific oligonucleotide. Following uracil-DNA glycosylase treatment, all cDNA underwent a first 18-cycle PCR with the universal primers M1SS and BC2_uni_R. The original methods were these. For normalization, 1 million high-quality reads, each with a distinct molecular identifier, were randomly selected from each sample. Reads with shared molecular identifiers were discarded instead of being binned into consensus sequences. CDR3 identification, clonotype clustering and error correction used MiTCR with a Q25 quality threshold and the strictest error-elimination algorithm. A nonparametric unseen species model with Euler transformation was used to estimate lower-bound total TCR beta diversity. In-frame beta chains were kept once TCRdb had trimmed the public reads at Q25 with fastp and called clones with MiXCR. Rows with one shared CDR3 protein collapse into an entry with the most common genes and DNA. The V and J calls and clone size are TCRdb's, not the authors'. The sample data list 1.2 million to 1.5 million distinct CDR3 sequences, and roughly 40% of these were observed just once. Roughly 7.9% of the sample belongs to the ten largest clones.

Sequencing was done on a sample of blood. Recombination linked TRBV5-1 to TRBJ2-6; the D element could tentatively be TRBD1 or TRBD2, as 6 bases agree for each. This sequence was found in a young woman in good health. The sequenced DNA: TGCGCCAGCAGCTTGGAGGGGGGAGGGGCCAACGTCCTGACTTTC. This sequence encodes CASSLEGGGANVLTF.